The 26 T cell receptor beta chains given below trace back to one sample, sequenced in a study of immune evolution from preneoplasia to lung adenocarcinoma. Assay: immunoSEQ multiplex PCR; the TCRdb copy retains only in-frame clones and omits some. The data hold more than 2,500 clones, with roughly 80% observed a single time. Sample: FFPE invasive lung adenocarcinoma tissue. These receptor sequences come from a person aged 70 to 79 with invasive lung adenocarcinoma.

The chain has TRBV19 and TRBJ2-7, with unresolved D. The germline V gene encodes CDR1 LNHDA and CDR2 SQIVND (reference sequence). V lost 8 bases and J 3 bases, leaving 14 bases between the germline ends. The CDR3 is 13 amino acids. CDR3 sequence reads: CASAEGPDYEQYF. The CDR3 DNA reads TGTGCCAGTGCCGAAGGACCAGACTACGAGCAGTACTTC.

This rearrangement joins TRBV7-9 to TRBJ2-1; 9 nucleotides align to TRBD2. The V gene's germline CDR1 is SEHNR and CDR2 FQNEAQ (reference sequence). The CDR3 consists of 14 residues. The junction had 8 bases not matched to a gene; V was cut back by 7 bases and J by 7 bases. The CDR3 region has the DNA TGTGCCAGCACCCCGGTAGCGGGAGTGAATGAGCAGTTCTTC. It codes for CASTPVAGVNEQFF.

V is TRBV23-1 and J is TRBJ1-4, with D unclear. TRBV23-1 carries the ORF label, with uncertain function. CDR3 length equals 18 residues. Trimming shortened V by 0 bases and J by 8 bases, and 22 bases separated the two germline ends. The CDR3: CASSQSPLARAVVEKLFF. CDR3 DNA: TGCGCCAGCAGTCAATCCCCCCTGGCGCGCGCCGTCGTGGAAAAACTGTTTTTT.

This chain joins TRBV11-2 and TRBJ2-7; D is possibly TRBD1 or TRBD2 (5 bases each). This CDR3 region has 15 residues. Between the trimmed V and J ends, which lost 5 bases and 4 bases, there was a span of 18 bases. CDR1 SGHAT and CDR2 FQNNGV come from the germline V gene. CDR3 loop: CASSATTGPRYEQYF. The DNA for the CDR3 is TGTGCCAGCAGCGCAACTACGGGACCCAGGTACGAGCAGTACTTC.

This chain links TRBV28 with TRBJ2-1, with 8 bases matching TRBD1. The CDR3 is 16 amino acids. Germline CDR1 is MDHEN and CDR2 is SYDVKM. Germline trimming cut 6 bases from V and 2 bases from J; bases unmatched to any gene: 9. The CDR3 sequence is CASRPFDRGAYNEQFF. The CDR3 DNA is TGTGCCAGCAGACCTTTCGACAGGGGCGCCTACAATGAGCAGTTCTTC.

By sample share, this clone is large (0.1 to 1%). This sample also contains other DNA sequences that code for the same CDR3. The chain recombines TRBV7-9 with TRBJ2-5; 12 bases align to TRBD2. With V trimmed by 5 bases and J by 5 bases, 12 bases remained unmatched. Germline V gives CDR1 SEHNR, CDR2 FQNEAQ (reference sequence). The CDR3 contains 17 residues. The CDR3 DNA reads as TGTGCCAGCAGCCCGAGGGCTAGCGGGAGGGCCGGGGAGACCCAGTACTTC. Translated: CASSPRASGRAGETQYF.

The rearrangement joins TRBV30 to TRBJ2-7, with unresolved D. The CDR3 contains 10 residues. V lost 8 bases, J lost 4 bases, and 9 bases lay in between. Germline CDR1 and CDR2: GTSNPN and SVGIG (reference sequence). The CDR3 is CAARTYEQYF. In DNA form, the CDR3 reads TGTGCCGCTCGGACGTACGAGCAGTACTTC.

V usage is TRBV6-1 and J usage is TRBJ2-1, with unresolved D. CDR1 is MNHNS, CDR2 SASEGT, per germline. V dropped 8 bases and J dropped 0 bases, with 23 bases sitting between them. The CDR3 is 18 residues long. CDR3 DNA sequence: TGTGCCAGCCGTGGTACTACGACGGCGTCCCACTCCTACAATGAGCAGTTCTTC. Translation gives CASRGTTTASHSYNEQFF.

CDR3 residues: CSAGRDYGYTF. The DNA for the CDR3 is TGCAGTGCGGGCAGGGACTATGGCTACACCTTC. The chain employs TRBV20-1 and TRBJ1-2, with D possibly TRBD1 on 5 matching bases. Per the germline V gene, CDR1 is DFQATT and CDR2 is SNEGSKA (reference sequence). The CDR3 sequence is 11 residues long. Trimming took 6 bases from V and 3 from J, leaving 8 bases between them.

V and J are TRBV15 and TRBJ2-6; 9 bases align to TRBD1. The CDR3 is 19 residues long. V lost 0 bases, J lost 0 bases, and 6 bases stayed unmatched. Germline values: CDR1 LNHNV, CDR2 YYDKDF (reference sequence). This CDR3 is CATSRDGDRVYSGANVLTF. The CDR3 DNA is TGTGCCACCAGCAGAGATGGGGACAGGGTTTACTCTGGGGCCAACGTCCTGACTTTC.

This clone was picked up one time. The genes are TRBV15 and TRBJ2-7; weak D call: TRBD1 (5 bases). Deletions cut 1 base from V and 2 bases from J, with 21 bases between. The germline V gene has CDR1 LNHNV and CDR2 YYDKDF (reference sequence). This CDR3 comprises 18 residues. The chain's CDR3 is CATSRAPSGLQGTYEQYF. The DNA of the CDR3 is TGTGCCACCAGCAGAGCCCCCTCCGGGCTTCAGGGAACCTACGAGCAGTACTTC.

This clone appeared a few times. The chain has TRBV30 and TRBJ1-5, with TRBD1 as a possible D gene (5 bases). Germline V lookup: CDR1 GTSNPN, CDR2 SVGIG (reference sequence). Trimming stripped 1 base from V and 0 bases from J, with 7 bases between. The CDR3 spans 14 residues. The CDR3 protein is CAWSEGDSNQPQHF. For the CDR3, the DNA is TGTGCCTGGAGTGAAGGGGATAGCAATCAGCCCCAGCATTTT.

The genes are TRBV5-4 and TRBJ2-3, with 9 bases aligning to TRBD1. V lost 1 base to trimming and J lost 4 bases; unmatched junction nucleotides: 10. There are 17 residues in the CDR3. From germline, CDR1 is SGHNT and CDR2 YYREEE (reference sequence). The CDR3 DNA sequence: TGTGCCAGCAGCTTGCAAACCGGGACAGGGTGGTCAGATACGCAGTATTTT. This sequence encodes CASSLQTGTGWSDTQYF.

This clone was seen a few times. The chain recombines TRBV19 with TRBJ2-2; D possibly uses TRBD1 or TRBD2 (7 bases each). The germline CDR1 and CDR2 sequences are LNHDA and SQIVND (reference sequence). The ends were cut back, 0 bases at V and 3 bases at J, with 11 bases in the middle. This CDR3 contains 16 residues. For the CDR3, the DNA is TGTGCCAGTAGTATAGATCAGGGGGGGTACACCGGGGAGCTGTTTTTT. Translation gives CASSIDQGGYTGELFF.

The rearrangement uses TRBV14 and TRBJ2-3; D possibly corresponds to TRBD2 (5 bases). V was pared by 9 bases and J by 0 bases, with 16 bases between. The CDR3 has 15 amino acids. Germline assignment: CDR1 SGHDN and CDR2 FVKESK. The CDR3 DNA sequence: TGTGCCAGTAGCGACGGAGTCTTTAGCACAGATACGCAGTATTTT. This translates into CASSDGVFSTDTQYF.

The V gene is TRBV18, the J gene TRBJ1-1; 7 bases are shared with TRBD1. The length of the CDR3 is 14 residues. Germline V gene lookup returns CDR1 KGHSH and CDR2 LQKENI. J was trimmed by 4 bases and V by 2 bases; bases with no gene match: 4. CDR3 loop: CASSPRTGPTEAFF. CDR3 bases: TGTGCCAGCTCACCAAGGACAGGCCCCACTGAAGCTTTCTTT.

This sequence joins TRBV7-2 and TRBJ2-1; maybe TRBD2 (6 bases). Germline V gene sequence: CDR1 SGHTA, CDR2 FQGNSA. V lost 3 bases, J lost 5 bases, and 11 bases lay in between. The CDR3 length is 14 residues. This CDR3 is CASSFSGRDNEQFF. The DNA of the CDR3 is TGTGCCAGCAGCTTTAGCGGACGGGACAATGAGCAGTTCTTC.

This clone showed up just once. CDR3 bases: TGTGCCAGCAGCCCACAGACTAGTCTCGGGGGGGAGCTGTTTTTT. Its translation: CASSPQTSLGGELFF. This chain connects TRBV9 to TRBJ2-2; weak D call: TRBD2 (6 bases). The CDR3 contains 15 residues. The V gene's germline CDR1 is SGDLS and CDR2 YYNGEE. Trimming shortened V by 4 bases and J by 8 bases, and 18 bases separated the two germline ends.

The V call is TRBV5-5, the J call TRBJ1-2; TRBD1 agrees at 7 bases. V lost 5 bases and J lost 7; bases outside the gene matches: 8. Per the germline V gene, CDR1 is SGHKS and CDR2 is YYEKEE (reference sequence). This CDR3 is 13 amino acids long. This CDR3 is CASSPTGLGGYTF. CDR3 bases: TGTGCCAGCAGTCCGACAGGGTTGGGTGGCTACACCTTC.

The CDR3 nucleotides are TGTGCCAGCAGCCAAGATTTGGGTTTCAGTGAGCAGTTCTTC. It specifies CASSQDLGFSEQFF. The V call is TRBV14, the J call TRBJ2-1; D is undetermined. Germline-derived CDR1 and CDR2 are SGHDN and FVKESK. The CDR3 totals 14 residues. V lost 0 bases to trimming and J lost 9 bases, with 12 bases between them.

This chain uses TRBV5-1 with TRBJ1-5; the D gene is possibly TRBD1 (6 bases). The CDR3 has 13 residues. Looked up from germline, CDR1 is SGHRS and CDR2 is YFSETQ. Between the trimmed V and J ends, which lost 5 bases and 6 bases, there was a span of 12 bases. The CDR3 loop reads CASSQGLGQPQHF. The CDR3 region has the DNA TGCGCCAGCAGTCAGGGGCTGGGTCAGCCCCAGCATTTT.

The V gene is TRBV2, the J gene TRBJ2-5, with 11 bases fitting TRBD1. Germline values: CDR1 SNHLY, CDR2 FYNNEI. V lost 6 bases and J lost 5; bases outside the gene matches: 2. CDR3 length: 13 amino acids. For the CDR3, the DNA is TGTGCCAGCAGGGACAGGGGGCATGAGACCCAGTACTTC. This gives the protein CASRDRGHETQYF.

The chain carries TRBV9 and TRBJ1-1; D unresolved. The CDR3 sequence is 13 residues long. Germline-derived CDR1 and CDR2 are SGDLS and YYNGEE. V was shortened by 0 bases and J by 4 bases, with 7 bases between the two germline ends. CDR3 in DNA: TGTGCCAGCAGCGTAGCGGGGAGCACTGAAGCTTTCTTT. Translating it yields CASSVAGSTEAFF.

DNA of the CDR3: TGTGCCAGCAGTTCTCGGACAGCGTACCAAGAGACCCAGTACTTC. Translated: CASSSRTAYQETQYF. This rearrangement joins TRBV28 to TRBJ2-5; perhaps TRBD1 as D (6 bases). In germline, CDR1 is MDHEN, CDR2 SYDVKM. Trimming shortened V by 4 bases and J by 0 bases, and 12 bases separated the two germline ends. This CDR3 spans 15 amino acids.

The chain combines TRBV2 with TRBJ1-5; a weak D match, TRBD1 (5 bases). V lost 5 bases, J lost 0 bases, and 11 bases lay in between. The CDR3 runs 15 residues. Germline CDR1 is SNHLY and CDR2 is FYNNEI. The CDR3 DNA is TGTGCCAGCAGTCCGGGGGTCCTTAGCAATCAGCCCCAGCATTTT. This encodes CASSPGVLSNQPQHF. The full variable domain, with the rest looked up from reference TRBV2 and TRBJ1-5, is EPEVTQTPSHQVTQMGQEVILRCVPISNHLYFYWYRQILGQKVEFLVSFYNNEISEKSEIFDDQFSVERPDGSNFTLKIRSTKLEDSAMYFCASSPGVLSNQPQHFGDGTRLSIL.

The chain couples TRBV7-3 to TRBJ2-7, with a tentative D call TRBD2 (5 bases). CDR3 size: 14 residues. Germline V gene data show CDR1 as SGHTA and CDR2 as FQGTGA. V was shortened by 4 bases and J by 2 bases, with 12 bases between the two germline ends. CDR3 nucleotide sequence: TGTGCCAGCAGCTCGGGATTAGAGGCCTACGAGCAGTACTTC. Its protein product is CASSSGLEAYEQYF.